These 19 T cell receptor beta chains were sequenced from one sample in a study of CD8 T cells in Susac syndrome. Random hexamers were used to reverse transcribe the RNA input (roughly 0.5 to 1 ug). MiXCR was run by TCRdb on the immunoSEQ multiplex PCR reads, yielding one entry per CDR3 protein. The sample has fewer than 350,000 distinct CDR3 sequences; 70% to 90% are singletons. Sequenced material: CD8+ T cells from PBMCs. The receptor source for this set is a human donor with multiple sclerosis.

V usage is TRBV28 and J usage is TRBJ2-2, with no clear D. V lost 3 bases and J 7 bases, leaving 9 bases between the germline ends. This CDR3 is built from 13 residues. CDR1 and CDR2 from the germline V gene are MDHEN and SYDVKM. As DNA, the CDR3 is TGTGCCAGCAGTTTCCAAGGGAACGGGGAGCTGTTTTTT. It is translated as CASSFQGNGELFF.

The genes are TRBV24-1 and TRBJ2-1; D perhaps matches TRBD1 (5 bases). Between the trimmed V and J ends, which lost 1 base and 13 bases, there was a span of 19 bases. The CDR3 spans 15 residues. The germline CDR1 and CDR2 sequences are KGHDR and SFDVKD. The CDR3 region has the DNA TGTGCCACCAGTGATTTCGGGCCCAAGGGGCTTACACAGTTCTTC. Protein sequence: CATSDFGPKGLTQFF.

The chain links TRBV4-3 to TRBJ2-2, with 12 bases identical to TRBD1. The trim removed 0 bases at V and 3 bases at J, leaving 8 bases unmatched. The CDR3 spans 19 residues. Per the germline V gene, CDR1 is LGHNA and CDR2 is YSLEER. For the CDR3, the DNA is TGCGCCAGCAGCCAAGACCGGGGACAGGGGGCGCCGGACACCGGGGAGCTGTTTTTT. Encoded protein: CASSQDRGQGAPDTGELFF.

With regard to this clonotype: The junction and the germline gene differ at one end; a read error may be behind it. J is TRBJ1-5 and V is TRBV4-2; TRBD1 aligns across 7 bases. The length of the CDR3 is 15 residues. Germline CDR1 and CDR2: LGHNA and YNFKEQ. CDR3 loop: CASSQDRAAAQPQHF. CDR3 sequence (DNA): TGCGCCAGCAGCCAAGACAGGGCGGCGGCACAGCCCCAGCATTTT.

The chain joins TRBV20-1 to TRBJ2-1; 7 bases match TRBD1. The V gene's germline CDR1 is DFQATT and CDR2 SNEGSKA (reference sequence). The CDR3 consists of 18 residues. V shed 1 base and J 3 bases; nucleotides not matched to a gene: 15. The CDR3 nucleotides read TGCAGTGCTAGAGTCCCCGGAGCAGGGGGACCTTTCTACAATGAGCAGTTCTTC. Translation: CSARVPGAGGPFYNEQFF.

V gene TRBV6-5 combines with J gene TRBJ1-3; D is perhaps TRBD1 (6 bases). The CDR3 sequence is 15 residues long. The V gene lost 2 bases and the J gene lost 1 base, with 9 bases spanning the gap. Germline loops: CDR1 MNHEY, CDR2 SVGAGI. The CDR3 here is CASSYLGQSGNTIYF. In DNA, the CDR3 is TGTGCCAGCAGTTACCTCGGACAGTCTGGAAACACCATATATTTT.

V and J are TRBV3-1 and TRBJ1-3; 8 bases map to TRBD1. The V segment lost 5 bases and the J segment 1 base; nucleotides outside the gene matches: 10. The germline CDR1 and CDR2 sequences are LGHDT and YNNKEL (reference sequence). This CDR3 is built from 17 residues. The CDR3 sequence is CASSADRAEGSGNTIYF. CDR3 DNA sequence: TGTGCCAGCAGCGCGGACAGGGCAGAGGGTTCTGGAAACACCATATATTTT.

The chain combines TRBV7-6 with TRBJ2-5; 10 bases match TRBD2. Germline CDR1 reads SGHVS; CDR2 reads FNYEAQ. V lost 0 bases, J lost 4 bases, and 8 bases stayed unmatched. The CDR3 length is 17 residues. CDR3 sequence reads: CASSLAWASGSRETQYF. The DNA for the CDR3 is TGTGCCAGCAGCTTAGCGTGGGCTAGCGGGAGTAGAGAGACCCAGTACTTC.

This chain joins TRBV15 and TRBJ1-2; perhaps TRBD1 as D (5 bases). CDR1 is LNHNV, CDR2 YYDKDF, per germline (reference sequence). The germline V and J ends were trimmed by 2 bases and 4 bases, with 17 bases remaining between them. CDR3 size: 16 residues. CDR3 amino acids: CATSRLQVAGGYGYTF. Here the CDR3 DNA reads TGTGCCACCAGCAGACTACAGGTGGCTGGGGGCTATGGCTACACCTTC. The complete variable domain, with remaining parts taken from reference TRBV15 and TRBJ1-2, reads DAMVIQNPRYQVTQFGKPVTLSCSQTLNHNVMYWYQQKSSQAPKLLFHYYDKDFNNEADTPDNFQSRRPNTSFCFLDIRSPGLGDTAMYLCATSRLQVAGGYGYTFGSGTRLTVV.

The chain recombines TRBV12-3 or TRBV12-4 with TRBJ1-2; TRBD1 matches 7 bases. There are 13 residues in the CDR3. The V segment lost 6 bases and the J segment 4 bases; nucleotides outside the gene matches: 5. In DNA, the CDR3 is TGTGCCAGCAGCAACAGGGGCCCCTATGGCTACACCTTC. The encoded protein is CASSNRGPYGYTF.

The chain carries TRBV28 and TRBJ2-7; TRBD1 aligns across 10 bases. CDR1 and CDR2 from the germline V gene are MDHEN and SYDVKM. This CDR3 has 16 amino acids. Trimming took 5 bases from V and 0 from J; bases not matched to a gene: 7. CDR3 region: CASSPRTGGNSYEQYF. The DNA for the CDR3 is TGTGCCAGCAGTCCCAGGACAGGGGGGAACTCCTACGAGCAGTACTTC.

The rearrangement joins TRBV28 to TRBJ2-7; TRBD2 matches at 7 bases. From germline, CDR1 is MDHEN and CDR2 SYDVKM. The V gene end was trimmed by 3 bases and the J gene end by 0 bases; junction bases not matched to a gene: 11. The CDR3 has 17 residues. CDR3 bases: TGTGCCAGCAGTTTGCAGTCAGCGGGAACCTTCTCCTACGAGCAGTACTTC. Translation gives CASSLQSAGTFSYEQYF. The whole variable domain, filled in from reference TRBV28 and TRBJ2-7, reads DVKVTQSSRYLVKRTGEKVFLECVQDMDHENMFWYRQDPGLGLRLIYFSYDVKMKEKGDIPEGYSVSREKKERFSLILESASTNQTSMYLCASSLQSAGTFSYEQYFGPGTRLTVT.

This chain connects TRBV6-1 to TRBJ2-3; D remains unclear. The V and J ends lost 2 bases and 10 bases respectively, with 16 bases between them. Per germline, CDR1 MNHNS and CDR2 SASEGT. The CDR3 has 14 residues. This CDR3 reads CASSEMGLAFPQYF. CDR3 nucleotides: TGTGCCAGCAGTGAAATGGGCTTGGCTTTCCCGCAGTATTTT.

For the CDR3, the DNA is TGCGCCAGCAGCCATAGCGGGACTCCCGGGGATGAGCAGTTCTTC. Protein: CASSHSGTPGDEQFF. The chain joins TRBV4-1 to TRBJ2-1; 8 nucleotides match TRBD2. The V segment lost 3 bases and the J segment 8 bases; nucleotides outside the gene matches: 9. The CDR3 extends over 15 amino acids. Germline-derived CDR1 and CDR2 are MGHRA and YSYEKL.

This sequence joins TRBV29-1 and TRBJ2-2, with 11 bases fitting TRBD1. The CDR3 loop spans 17 amino acids. Germline V gene sequence: CDR1 SQVTM, CDR2 ANQGSEA. J gave up 6 bases and V 0 bases, and 9 bases lay outside the gene matches. The CDR3 sequence is CSVEDLGDRGNSGELFF. Written as DNA, the CDR3 is TGCAGCGTTGAAGATCTAGGGGACAGGGGGAATTCCGGGGAGCTGTTTTTT.

The CDR3 DNA reads as TGTGCCAGCACCTATCTGGCTAGCGGGCGATACGAGCAGTACTTC. Amino acid sequence: CASTYLASGRYEQYF. V usage is TRBV7-2 and J usage is TRBJ2-7, with 8 bases matching TRBD2. With 7 bases clipped from V and 4 bases from J, the junction kept 12 bases outside the gene matches. There are 15 residues in the CDR3. CDR1 SGHTA and CDR2 FQGNSA come from the germline V gene.

The chain is built from TRBV5-1 and TRBJ2-5; 9 bases are shared with TRBD2. The germline CDR1 and CDR2 sequences are SGHRS and YFSETQ. The CDR3 covers 16 residues. Trimming at V came to 0 bases and at J to 5 bases, leaving 8 bases not matched to a gene. Written as DNA, the CDR3 is TGCGCCAGCAGCTTGGTTCCCGGACTAGCGATGGAGACCCAGTACTTC. It yields the protein CASSLVPGLAMETQYF.

The V gene is TRBV20-1, the J gene TRBJ2-7; 13 bases are shared with TRBD2. The CDR3 is 14 amino acids. CDR1 DFQATT and CDR2 SNEGSKA come from the germline V gene (reference sequence). With 3 bases clipped from V and 5 bases from J, the junction kept 4 bases outside the gene matches. CDR3 nucleotide sequence: TGCAGTGCTAGCCCGGGACTAGCGGGGAACGAGCAGTACTTC. This sequence encodes CSASPGLAGNEQYF.

This clonotype was detected once. The chain joins TRBV7-9 to TRBJ2-5; the D gene is possibly TRBD1 (6 bases). Trimming cost V 5 bases and J 5 bases, with 12 bases left between them. Looked up from germline, CDR1 is SEHNR and CDR2 is FQNEAQ (reference sequence). The length of the CDR3 is 13 residues. CDR3 coding DNA: TGTGCCAGCAGCAGAGCAGGGGTGGAGACCCAGTACTTC. Translated: CASSRAGVETQYF.